This entry describes one T cell receptor beta chain. Antigen unknown. The germline V gene encodes CDR1 SGHRS and CDR2 YFSETQ. The CDR3 contains 14 residues. Trimming removed 4 bases from V and 3 bases from J; junction bases left unmatched: 2. This record comes from a study of cytomegalovirus exposure and HLA in healthy donors. In the study overall: Genetic ancestry analysis placed approximately 78% of the approximately 400 donors that were genotyped in the Caucasian-associated cluster.

Study-wide results and caveats: It was reported that the classifier diagnosed cytomegalovirus status with high specificity and sensitivity in both the original and validation cohorts.

It was with 60 Vbeta and 13 Jbeta primers that the PCR ran. This table comes from immunoSEQ multiplex PCR, and its TCRdb copy is limited to in-frame clones, with some not included. The sample's table shows approximately 120,000 clones. This sequence was found in a young man in good health and CMV-seronegative. The specimen sequenced was PBMCs. The chain has TRBV5-1 and TRBJ2-5; 11 bases map to TRBD1. The CDR3 loop reads CASSPGQGEETQYF. The CDR3 bases are TGCGCCAGCAGCCCGGGACAGGGGGAAGAGACCCAGTACTTC.